This T cell receptor (beta chain) was captured in a study of cytomegalovirus exposure and HLA in healthy donors. This CDR3 has 12 amino acids. Germline CDR1 and CDR2: MNHEY and SVGAGI. Between the trimmed V and J ends, which lost 2 bases and 7 bases, there was a span of 8 bases. Of note for this clone: What it binds is unknown.

Study-level results: Researchers reported in a later analysis that common viral pathogens appeared linked to several top clusters.

Researchers ran the PCR with 60 Vbeta and 13 Jbeta primers. Profiling relied on immunoSEQ multiplex PCR, and the TCRdb table lists in-frame clones only, not all of them. Of about 240,000 clones listed, around 81% are singletons. The source material was PBMCs. The chain couples TRBV6-5 to TRBJ1-1, with D possibly matching TRBD1 (6 bases). The sequence was obtained from a woman aged 55-75 years in good health and CMV-seropositive. The CDR3 DNA reads TGTGCCAGCAGTTACCCACAGGGTGAAGCTTTCTTT. Translation gives CASSYPQGEAFF.